A selection of T cell receptor beta chains follows, all from one sample in a study of blood T cell repertoires in COVID-19. The method was immunoSEQ multiplex PCR; TCRdb's version includes in-frame clones alone and lacks a portion of them. In the table there are fewer than 300,000 clones, about four fifths of which are singletons. Material: peripheral blood. The receptors derive from a woman aged 55-69 years with active or convalescent COVID-19. Each CDR3 is given with its conserved first and last residue. D genes are given only for firm matches. A row's size may be missing; if present it is once, few, many or a size class.

NA TRBJ1-1 TRBV4-2 once TGTGCCAGCAGCCAAGAAGGGACCTCTGGGGGGGTGAACACTGAAGCTTTCTTT CASSQEGTSGGVNTEAFF
NA TRBJ2-3 TRBV19 NA TGTGCCAGTTCGGGTGCTACGCAGTATTTT CASSGATQYF
NA TRBJ2-3 TRBV7-2 NA TGTGCCAGCAGCCCCCGGTTCCGCGGGGCAGATACGCAGTATTTT CASSPRFRGADTQYF
TRBD1 TRBJ1-2 TRBV19 few TGTGCCAGTAGTAGGGTTGGACAGGGGACTAACTATGGCTACACCTTC CASSRVGQGTNYGYTF
TRBD2 TRBJ2-3 TRBV30 once TGTGCCTGGAGTGTACTGGCGGGGGGCACAGATACGCAGTATTTT CAWSVLAGGTDTQYF
NA TRBJ1-6 TRBV19 few TGTGCCAGTAGTTTTGGAGGGGATTCACCCCTCCACTTT CASSFGGDSPLHF
NA TRBJ1-2 TRBV27 NA TGTGCCAGCAGTACCACGGGGGACTCTTATGGCTACACCTTC CASSTTGDSYGYTF
NA TRBJ1-2 TRBV2 NA TGTGCCAGCAGTGGTCGGAGAAGGACTTATGGCTACACCTTC CASSGRRRTYGYTF
NA TRBJ1-2 TRBV6-4 NA TGTGCCAGCAGTGCTACCGTGGGGGGTAGCTATGGCTACACCTTC CASSATVGGSYGYTF
NA TRBJ1-3 TRBV5-4 few TGTGCCAGCAGCTTGGCCGGGGGGAGCTCTGGAAACACCATATATTTT CASSLAGGSSGNTIYF
NA TRBJ1-1 TRBV2 many TGTGCCAGCAAGATGAAGGGGGACCCGAACACTGAAGCTTTCTTT CASKMKGDPNTEAFF
NA TRBJ2-2 TRBV9 NA TGTGCCAGCAGCCCCGGTAATCGGGTAACCCCGAACACCGGGGAGCTGTTTTTT CASSPGNRVTPNTGELFF
TRBD2 TRBJ2-5 TRBV6-5 NA TGTGCCAGCAGCAAGACTAGCGGGGGGGCGGAGACCCAGTACTTC CASSKTSGGAETQYF
NA TRBJ1-1 TRBV29-1 NA TGCAGCGTCCAGGACAGATCGAACACTGAAGCTTTCTTT CSVQDRSNTEAFF
TRBD2 TRBJ2-1 TRBV4-2 few TGTGCCAGCAGCCAAGGTTACAGCGGGGGGCAGGGATATGAGCAGTTCTTC CASSQGYSGGQGYEQFF
TRBD1 TRBJ1-1 TRBV19 NA TGTGCCAGCACTGAAGACAGGGGAGCCTTCGTTTTCTTT CASTEDRGAFVFF
TRBD1 TRBJ2-2 TRBV10-3 NA TGTGCCATCAGTGACCAGAGACAGGGCCGACTAAACACCGGGGAGCTGTTTTTT CAISDQRQGRLNTGELFF
NA TRBJ1-5 TRBV4-3 NA TGCGCCAGCAGCCAAGATTTAAGGGAGAATCAGCCCCAGCATTTT CASSQDLRENQPQHF
TRBD1 TRBJ1-4 TRBV19 NA TGTGCCAGTAGTGGATCCGGACAGGGTTCTGAAAAACTGTTTTTT CASSGSGQGSEKLFF
NA TRBJ1-4 TRBV5-8 few TGTGCCAGCAGCTTGCAGCAGGGTGGAGCGGAAAAACTGTTTTTT CASSLQQGGAEKLFF
TRBD1 TRBJ1-5 TRBV25-1 NA TGTGCCAGCAGTGACCGGGACAGTCCGTTTAATCAGCCCCAGCATTTT CASSDRDSPFNQPQHF
NA TRBJ2-7 TRBV29-1 few TGCAGCGTTATTACAGAGTCCTACGAGCAGTACTTC CSVITESYEQYF
TRBD1 TRBJ1-2 TRBV27 few TGTGCCAGCAGGCTCCAGATCGGACAGGCGTACTATGGCTACACCTTC CASRLQIGQAYYGYTF
NA TRBJ1-4 TRBV19 NA TGTGCCAGTAGTGGTCACAGGGAACGGGCTGGGAAACTGTTTTTT CASSGHRERAGKLFF
NA TRBJ2-5 TRBV9 NA TGTGCCAGCAGCGCCGGGGGGCTACAAGAGACCCAGTACTTC CASSAGGLQETQYF
NA TRBJ1-1 TRBV6-2/TRBV6-3 NA TGTGCCAGCAGCCACGCCGTGGGGGGTCTAGGGACTGAAGCTTTCTTT CASSHAVGGLGTEAFF
NA TRBJ1-1 TRBV19 NA TGTGCCAGTCGGTGGTCGAACACTGAAGCTTTCTTT CASRWSNTEAFF
TRBD2 TRBJ2-3 TRBV5-4 NA TGTGCCAGCAGCCACGGGCGGGGGGGCCGCACAGATACGCAGTATTTT CASSHGRGGRTDTQYF
TRBD2 TRBJ2-1 TRBV15 NA TGTGCCACCAGCATATCAAGGACTAGCGGGGGGGCCAGGAATGAGCAGTTCTTC CATSISRTSGGARNEQFF
NA TRBJ1-1 TRBV27 NA TGTGCCAGCAGCCCGGGGAGGCGGGGCACTGAAGCTTTCTTT CASSPGRRGTEAFF
NA TRBJ2-3 TRBV2 NA TGTGCCAGCAGTGGGCCTAGAGTTGCGGGGGCGGTAGATACGCAGTATTTT CASSGPRVAGAVDTQYF
NA TRBJ2-2 TRBV11-2 few TGTGCCAGCAGCTTACAGGGGAACACCGGGGAGCTGTTTTTT CASSLQGNTGELFF
NA TRBJ1-6 TRBV18 NA TGTGCCAGCTCACCGGCTACAGGTGATTCACCCCTCCACTTT CASSPATGDSPLHF
NA TRBJ2-5 TRBV20-1 once TGCAGTGCTAGTGGACAGAGCCCTGAGACCCAGTACTTC CSASGQSPETQYF
NA TRBJ1-2 TRBV2 once TGTGCCAGCACTCAGGGTGACTATGGCTACACCTTC CASTQGDYGYTF
NA TRBJ2-2 TRBV5-4 NA TGTGCCAGCAGCTTGGGACTCACCGGGGAGCTGTTTTTT CASSLGLTGELFF
NA TRBJ1-1 TRBV19 NA TGTGCCAGTAGCTCGGTGAACACTGAAGCTTTCTTT CASSSVNTEAFF
NA TRBJ2-2 TRBV9 few TGTGCCAGCAGCGTAGAGCCCACCGGGGAGCTGTTTTTT CASSVEPTGELFF
TRBD2 TRBJ2-5 TRBV7-2 NA TGTGCCAGCAGCGCAGCTAGCGGGGGGGCCTGGGAGACCCAGTACTTC CASSAASGGAWETQYF
TRBD1 TRBJ2-7 TRBV27 NA TGTGCCAGCACCAAGGGACAGGGGTTACACGAGCAGTACTTC CASTKGQGLHEQYF
NA TRBJ1-6 TRBV5-4 NA TGTGCCAGCAGCGACGGGTCCTATTCACCCCTCCACTTT CASSDGSYSPLHF
TRBD1 TRBJ2-5 TRBV29-1 NA TGCAGCGTTCCGGGACAGGAGGAAGAGACCCAGTACTTC CSVPGQEEETQYF
TRBD2 TRBJ2-3 TRBV6-5 NA TGTGCCAGCACGGGCGGGGGGGGCCCAGATACGCAGTATTTT CASTGGGGPDTQYF
NA TRBJ1-1 TRBV4-1 NA TGCGCCAGCAGCCAAGACAGGGGATCGAACACTGAAGCTTTCTTT CASSQDRGSNTEAFF
TRBD1 TRBJ2-3 TRBV7-3 once TGTGCCAGCAGCTTAACGGGAACAGGGGGTAGCACAGATACGCAGTATTTT CASSLTGTGGSTDTQYF
TRBD2 TRBJ2-3 TRBV19 NA TGTGCCAGTAGGGACGGACTAGCGGGGGGGCCGTCGGCGGGAGATACGCAGTATTTT CASRDGLAGGPSAGDTQYF
NA TRBJ1-1 TRBV3-1/TRBV3-2 NA TGTGCCAGCAGCCAACAGGGTGGGACTGAAGCTTTCTTT CASSQQGGTEAFF
NA TRBJ1-2 TRBV19 NA TGTGCCAGTAGGACAGATAACTATGGCTACACCTTC CASRTDNYGYTF
NA TRBJ1-1 TRBV11-2 NA TGTGCCAGCAGCACGGGAATGAACACTGAAGCTTTCTTT CASSTGMNTEAFF
TRBD1 TRBJ2-1 TRBV11-2 once TGTCACGGGGACAGGGGGCCTTCCAATGAGCAGTTCTTC CHGDRGPSNEQFF
TRBD1 TRBJ1-2 TRBV3-1/TRBV3-2 NA TGTGCCAGCAGCCCCCCAATGGACAGGGGAGCTAACTATGGCTACACCTTC CASSPPMDRGANYGYTF
TRBD1 TRBJ2-7 TRBV7-2 NA TGTGCCAGCAGCCCCGGGACAGGGTACGAGCAGTACTTC CASSPGTGYEQYF
NA TRBJ2-7 TRBV4-1 few TGCGCCAGCAGCCAAGAACCAGGCCTTTGGGAGCAGTACTTC CASSQEPGLWEQYF
NA TRBJ1-5 TRBV7-9 NA TGTGCCAGCAGCTTCCCGAGCGGGCAGCCCCAGCATTTT CASSFPSGQPQHF
NA TRBJ2-1 TRBV5-4 NA TGTGCCAGCAGCGCGTCGGTAGAGCAGTTCTTC CASSASVEQFF
NA TRBJ1-5 TRBV27 NA TGTGCCAGCAGTTTATCGTACGGGGGAGGCGATCAGCCCCAGCATTTT CASSLSYGGGDQPQHF
TRBD1 TRBJ1-5 TRBV5-1 once TGCGCCAGCAGCACCGGGGACAGGGAGGGCAATCAGCCCCAGCATTTT CASSTGDREGNQPQHF